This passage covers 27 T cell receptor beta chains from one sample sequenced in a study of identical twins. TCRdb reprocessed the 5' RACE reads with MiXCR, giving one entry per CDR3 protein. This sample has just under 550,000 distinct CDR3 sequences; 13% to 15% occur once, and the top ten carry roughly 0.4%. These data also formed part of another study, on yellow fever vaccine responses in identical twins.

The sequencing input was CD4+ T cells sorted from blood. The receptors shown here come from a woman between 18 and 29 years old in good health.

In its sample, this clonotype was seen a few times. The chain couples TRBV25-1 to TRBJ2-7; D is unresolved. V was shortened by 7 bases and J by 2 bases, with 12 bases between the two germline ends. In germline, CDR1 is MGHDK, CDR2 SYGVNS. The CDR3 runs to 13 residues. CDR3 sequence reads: CASIGPRTYEQYV. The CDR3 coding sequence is TGTGCCAGCATCGGGCCTAGGACCTACGAGCAGTACGTC.

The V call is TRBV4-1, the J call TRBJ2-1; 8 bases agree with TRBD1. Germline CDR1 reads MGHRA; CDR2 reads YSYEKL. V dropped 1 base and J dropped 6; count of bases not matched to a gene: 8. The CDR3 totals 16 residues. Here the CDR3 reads CASSQGARTGTNEQFF. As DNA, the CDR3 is TGCGCCAGCAGCCAAGGCGCAAGGACAGGGACCAATGAGCAGTTCTTC.

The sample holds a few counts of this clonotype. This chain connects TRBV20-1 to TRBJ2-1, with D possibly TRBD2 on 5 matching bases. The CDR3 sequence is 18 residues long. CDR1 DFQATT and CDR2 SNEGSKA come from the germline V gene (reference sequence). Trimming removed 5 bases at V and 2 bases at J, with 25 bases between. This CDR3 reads CSAARLQRRAVAYNEQFF. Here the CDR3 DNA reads TGCAGTGCTGCGCGTCTTCAACGGCGGGCTGTTGCCTACAATGAGCAGTTCTTC.

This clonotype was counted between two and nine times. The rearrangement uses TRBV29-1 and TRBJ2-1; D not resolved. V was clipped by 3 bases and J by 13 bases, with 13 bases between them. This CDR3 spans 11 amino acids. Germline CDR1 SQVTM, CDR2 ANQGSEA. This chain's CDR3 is CSVDPKARQFF. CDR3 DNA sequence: TGCAGCGTTGACCCCAAAGCGAGACAGTTCTTC.

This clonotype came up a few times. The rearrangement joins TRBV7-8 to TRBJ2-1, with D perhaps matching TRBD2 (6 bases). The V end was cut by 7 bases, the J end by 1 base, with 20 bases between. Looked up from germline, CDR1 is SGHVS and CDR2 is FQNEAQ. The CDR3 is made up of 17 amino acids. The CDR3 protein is CASIPWREWGSYNEQFF. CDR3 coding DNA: TGTGCCAGCATCCCATGGAGGGAGTGGGGGTCCTACAATGAGCAGTTCTTC.

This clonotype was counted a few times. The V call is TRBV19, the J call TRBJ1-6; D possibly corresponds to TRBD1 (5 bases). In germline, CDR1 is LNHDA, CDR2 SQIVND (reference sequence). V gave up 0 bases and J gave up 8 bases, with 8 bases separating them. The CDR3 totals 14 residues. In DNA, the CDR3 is TGTGCCAGTAGTATAGACAGGGTGGATTCACCCCTCCACTTT. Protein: CASSIDRVDSPLHF.

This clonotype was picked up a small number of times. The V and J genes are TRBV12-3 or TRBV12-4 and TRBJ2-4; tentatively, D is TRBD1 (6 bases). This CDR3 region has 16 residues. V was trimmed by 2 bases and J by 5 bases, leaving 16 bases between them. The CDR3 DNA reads TGTGCCAGCAGTTTAAGAAGTGGGGCAGGGGAAAACATTCAGTACTTC. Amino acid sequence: CASSLRSGAGENIQYF.

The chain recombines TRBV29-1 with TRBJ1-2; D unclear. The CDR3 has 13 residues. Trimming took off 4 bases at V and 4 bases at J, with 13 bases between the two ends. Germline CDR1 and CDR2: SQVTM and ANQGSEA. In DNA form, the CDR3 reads TGCAGCGTTGTTGGTCTCGGTCCCTATGGCTACACCTTC. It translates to CSVVGLGPYGYTF.

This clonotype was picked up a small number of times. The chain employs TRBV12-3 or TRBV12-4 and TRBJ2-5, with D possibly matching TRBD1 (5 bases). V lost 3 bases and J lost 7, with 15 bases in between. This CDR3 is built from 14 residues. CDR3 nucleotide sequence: TGTGCCAGCAGTTTGGACCCCAGGGTTGGGACCCAGTACTTC. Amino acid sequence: CASSLDPRVGTQYF.

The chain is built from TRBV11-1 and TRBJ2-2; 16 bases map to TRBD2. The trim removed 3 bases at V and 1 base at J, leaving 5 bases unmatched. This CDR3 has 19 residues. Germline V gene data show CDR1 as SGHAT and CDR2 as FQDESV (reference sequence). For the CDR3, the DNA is TGTGCCAGCAGCTTCTCCGGGACTAGCGGGGGGGAGAACACCGGGGAGCTGTTTTTT. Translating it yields CASSFSGTSGGENTGELFF.

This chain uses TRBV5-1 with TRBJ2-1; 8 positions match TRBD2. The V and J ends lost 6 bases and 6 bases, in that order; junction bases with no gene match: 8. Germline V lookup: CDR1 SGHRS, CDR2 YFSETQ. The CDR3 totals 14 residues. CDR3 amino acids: CASMPGLGFNEQFF. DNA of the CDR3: TGCGCCAGCATGCCGGGACTAGGTTTCAATGAGCAGTTCTTC.

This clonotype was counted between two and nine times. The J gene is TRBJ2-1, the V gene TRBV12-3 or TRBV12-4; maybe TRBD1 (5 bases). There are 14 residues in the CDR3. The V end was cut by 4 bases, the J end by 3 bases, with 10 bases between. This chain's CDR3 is CASSWGGDYNEQFF. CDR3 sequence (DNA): TGTGCCAGCAGTTGGGGCGGAGACTACAATGAGCAGTTCTTC.

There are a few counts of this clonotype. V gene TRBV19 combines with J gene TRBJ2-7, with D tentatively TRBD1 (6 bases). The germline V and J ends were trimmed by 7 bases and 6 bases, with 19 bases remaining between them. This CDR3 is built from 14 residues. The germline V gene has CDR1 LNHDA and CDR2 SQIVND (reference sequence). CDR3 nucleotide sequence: TGTGCCAGTACACCACGGACAGACCCCTTCGAGCAGTACTTC. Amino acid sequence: CASTPRTDPFEQYF.

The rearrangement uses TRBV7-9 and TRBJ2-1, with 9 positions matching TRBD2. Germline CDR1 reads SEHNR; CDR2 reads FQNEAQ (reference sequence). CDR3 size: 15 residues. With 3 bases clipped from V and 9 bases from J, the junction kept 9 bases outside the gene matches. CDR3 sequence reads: CASSLFASGIIEQFF. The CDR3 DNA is TGTGCCAGCAGCTTGTTCGCTAGCGGGATAATTGAGCAGTTCTTC.

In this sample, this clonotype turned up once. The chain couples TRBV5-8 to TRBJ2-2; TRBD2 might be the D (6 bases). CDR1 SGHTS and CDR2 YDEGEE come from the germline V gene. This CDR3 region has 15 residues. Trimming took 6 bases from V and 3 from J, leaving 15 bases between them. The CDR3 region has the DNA TGTGCCAGCAACCTGTTGGGGGGTGACACCGGGGAGCTGTTTTTT. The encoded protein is CASNLLGGDTGELFF.

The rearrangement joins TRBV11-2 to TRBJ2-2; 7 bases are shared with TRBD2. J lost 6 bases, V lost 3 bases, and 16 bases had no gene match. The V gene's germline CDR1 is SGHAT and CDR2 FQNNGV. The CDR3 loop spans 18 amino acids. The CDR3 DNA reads TGTGCCAGCAGCTTCGGTGGGAGGGCAGGGCGGATGCCCGGGGAGCTGTTTTTT. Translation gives CASSFGGRAGRMPGELFF.

The CDR3 DNA reads as TGCGCCAGCAGCCCCTCGGGACTAGCGGGGGCCAACAATATACAAGAGACCCAGTACTTC. This translates into CASSPSGLAGANNIQETQYF. J is TRBJ2-5 and V is TRBV4-1, with 14 bases fitting TRBD2. V lost 4 bases to trimming and J lost 2 bases; unmatched junction nucleotides: 15. There are 20 residues in the CDR3. Germline V gene data show CDR1 as MGHRA and CDR2 as YSYEKL.

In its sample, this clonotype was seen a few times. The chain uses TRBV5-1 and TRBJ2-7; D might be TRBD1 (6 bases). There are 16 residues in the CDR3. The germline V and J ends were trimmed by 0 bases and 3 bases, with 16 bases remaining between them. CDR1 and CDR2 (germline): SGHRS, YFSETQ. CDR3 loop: CASSLDWGRIFYEQYF. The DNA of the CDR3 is TGCGCCAGCAGCTTGGATTGGGGGCGGATCTTCTACGAGCAGTACTTC.

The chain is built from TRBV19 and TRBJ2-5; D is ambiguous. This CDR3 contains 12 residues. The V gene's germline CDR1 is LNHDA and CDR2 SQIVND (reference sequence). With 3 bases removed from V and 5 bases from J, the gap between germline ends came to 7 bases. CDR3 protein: CASSIGGETQYF. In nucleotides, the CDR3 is TGTGCCAGTAGTATCGGTGGTGAGACCCAGTACTTC.

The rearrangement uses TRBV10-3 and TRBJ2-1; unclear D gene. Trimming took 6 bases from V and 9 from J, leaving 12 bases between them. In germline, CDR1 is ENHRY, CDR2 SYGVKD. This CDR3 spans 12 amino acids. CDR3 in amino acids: CAISERLAEQFF. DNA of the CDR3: TGTGCCATCAGCGAACGCTTAGCTGAGCAGTTCTTC.

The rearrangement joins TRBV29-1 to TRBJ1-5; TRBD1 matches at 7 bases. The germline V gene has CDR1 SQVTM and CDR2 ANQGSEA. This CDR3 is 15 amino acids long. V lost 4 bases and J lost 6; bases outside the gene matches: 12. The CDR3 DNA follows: TGCAGCGTTGGTGGCAGGGGGGAAGGGGGTCAGCCCCAGCATTTT. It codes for CSVGGRGEGGQPQHF.

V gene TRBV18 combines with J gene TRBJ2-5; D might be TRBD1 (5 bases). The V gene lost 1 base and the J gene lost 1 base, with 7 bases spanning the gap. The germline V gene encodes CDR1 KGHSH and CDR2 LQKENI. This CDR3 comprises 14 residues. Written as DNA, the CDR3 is TGTGCCAGCTCACCACTACAGGTCCAAGAGACCCAGTACTTC. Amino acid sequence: CASSPLQVQETQYF.

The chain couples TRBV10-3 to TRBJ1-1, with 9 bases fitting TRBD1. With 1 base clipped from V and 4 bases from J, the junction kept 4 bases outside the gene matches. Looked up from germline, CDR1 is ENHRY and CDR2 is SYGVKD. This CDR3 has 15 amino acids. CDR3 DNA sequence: TGTGCCATCAGTGAGTTCGACAGGGGGACCACTGAAGCTTTCTTT. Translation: CAISEFDRGTTEAFF.

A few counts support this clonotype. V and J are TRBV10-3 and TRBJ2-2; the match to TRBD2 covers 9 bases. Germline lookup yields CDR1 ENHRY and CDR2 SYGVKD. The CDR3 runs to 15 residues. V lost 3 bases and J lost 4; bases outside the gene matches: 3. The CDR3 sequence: CAISESGGPTGELFF. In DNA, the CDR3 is TGTGCCATCAGTGAAAGCGGGGGGCCCACCGGGGAGCTGTTTTTT.

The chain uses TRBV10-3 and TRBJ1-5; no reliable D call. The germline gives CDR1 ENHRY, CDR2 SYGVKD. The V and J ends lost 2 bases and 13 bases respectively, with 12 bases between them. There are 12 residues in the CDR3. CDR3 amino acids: CAISEGPATQHF. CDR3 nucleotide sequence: TGTGCCATCAGTGAGGGACCCGCTACGCAGCATTTT.

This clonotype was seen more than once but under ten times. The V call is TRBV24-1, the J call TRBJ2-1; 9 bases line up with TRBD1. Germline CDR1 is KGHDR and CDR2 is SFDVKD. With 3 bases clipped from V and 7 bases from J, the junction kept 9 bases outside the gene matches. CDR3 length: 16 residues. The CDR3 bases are TGTGCCACCAGTGATCCGACCGGGACAGGGTCTAATGAGCAGTTCTTC. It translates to CATSDPTGTGSNEQFF.

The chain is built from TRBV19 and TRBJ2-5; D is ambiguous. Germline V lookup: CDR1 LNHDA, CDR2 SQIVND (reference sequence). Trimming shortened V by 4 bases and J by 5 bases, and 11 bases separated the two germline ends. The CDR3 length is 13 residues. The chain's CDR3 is CASSTRVGETQYF. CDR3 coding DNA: TGTGCCAGTAGTACAAGGGTCGGGGAGACCCAGTACTTC.